This entry lists 23 T cell receptor beta chains sequenced from one sample in a study of CXCR3-negative and CXCR3-positive naive CD8 T cells. General study results and limits: Comparison of naive cells showed more hydrophobic TRB CDR3s in CXCR3-positive than in CXCR3-negative naive cells.

No cognate antigen is known for these TCRs. Via 5' RACE with UMI labels, TRB cDNA libraries were prepared. No DNA is given; TCRdb re-called the 5' RACE reads and lists each CDR3 protein once. The sample table sets out 100,000 to 150,000 distinct CDR3 sequences. The sample consisted of naive CXCR3+ CD8+ T cells from blood. The subset was: CD45RO-CCR7+CD27+CD95- naive CD8+ T cells expressing CXCR3 (TNR3+). The receptors originated from a human donor in good health. Some clones in this sample may be carry-over from other donors' samples.

The chain has TRBV11-2 and TRBJ2-7; TCRdb names TRBD2, which stays unverified in the absence of DNA. The CDR3 is 13 residues long. Germline V gene lookup returns CDR1 SGHAT and CDR2 FQNNGV. CDR3 protein: CASSPGLVYEQYF. Together with reference TRBV11-2 and TRBJ2-7, the CDR3 gives the full variable domain: EAGVAQSPRYKIIEKRQSVAFWCNPISGHATLYWYQQILGQGPKLLIQFQNNGVVDDSQLPKDRFSAERLKGVDSTLKIQPAKLEDSAVYLCASSPGLVYEQYFGPGTRLTVT.

The J gene is TRBJ1-1, the V gene TRBV7-9; TCRdb's assignment of TRBD1 cannot be checked, as there is no DNA. This CDR3 region has 14 residues. CDR1 is SEHNR and CDR2 is FQNEAQ in the germline V gene (reference sequence). The CDR3 loop reads CASSSGGGRTEAFF.

The CDR3 sequence is CASSLVLSGPYNEQFF. The J gene is TRBJ2-1, the V gene TRBV7-7. The germline gives CDR1 SSHAT, CDR2 FNYEAQ (reference sequence). This CDR3 is 16 amino acids long.

CDR3 region: CSVEEQARTEAFF. This sequence joins TRBV29-1 and TRBJ1-1; without DNA, the TCRdb call of TRBD1 cannot be checked. The CDR3 covers 13 residues. Germline V gene sequence: CDR1 SQVTM, CDR2 ANQGSEA.

The chain has TRBV9 and TRBJ1-1. CDR3 length: 15 residues. Germline CDR1 SGDLS, CDR2 YYNGEE. The chain's CDR3 is CASSVVVASRTEAFF.

J is TRBJ2-3 and V is TRBV15. CDR1 LNHNV and CDR2 YYDKDF come from the germline V gene (reference sequence). There are 13 residues in the CDR3. The chain's CDR3 is CATSRSRASEQYF.

This chain joins TRBV14 and TRBJ2-7. The CDR3 runs 14 residues. Germline V CDR1 and CDR2: SGHDN, FVKESK. CDR3 residues: CASSQGTTLYEQYF.

The gene calls are TRBV29-1 and TRBJ2-7; TCRdb's D gene call, TRBD1, goes unchecked for lack of DNA. The CDR3 is 16 amino acids. The germline gives CDR1 SQVTM, CDR2 ANQGSEA. CDR3 in amino acids: CSVFGTDDRETYEQYF.

The chain carries TRBV4-1 and TRBJ1-5; no DNA is available, so the TRBD1 call from TCRdb remains unchecked. Per germline, CDR1 MGHRA and CDR2 YSYEKL. The CDR3 runs 14 residues. CDR3 sequence: CASSLRDSNQPQHF.

V and J are TRBV3-1 and TRBJ2-5. The CDR3 length is 17 residues. The germline CDR1 and CDR2 sequences are LGHDT and YNNKEL (reference sequence). The CDR3 sequence: CASSQAAMLWLQETQYF.

The chain's CDR3 is CASSQEIYNEQFF. J is TRBJ2-1 and V is TRBV14. The CDR3 covers 13 residues. Per germline, CDR1 SGHDN and CDR2 FVKESK.

The CDR3: CASSALMNTEAFF. The rearrangement uses TRBV27 and TRBJ1-1; the D gene TCRdb calls, TRBD1, cannot be checked with no DNA. Germline-derived CDR1 and CDR2 are MNHEY and SMNVEV (reference sequence). The CDR3 covers 13 residues.

The chain couples TRBV29-1 to TRBJ2-7; as DNA is missing, the TRBD1 call by TCRdb cannot be tested. CDR1 SQVTM and CDR2 ANQGSEA come from the germline V gene. This CDR3 comprises 14 residues. The chain's CDR3 is CSVEEAHPDSEQYF.

The chain has TRBV7-8 and TRBJ2-7; without DNA, the TCRdb call of TRBD1 cannot be checked. The CDR3 is 15 amino acids. Per the germline V gene, CDR1 is SGHVS and CDR2 is FQNEAQ. Here the CDR3 reads CASSLESRDEYEQYF. The full variable domain, its missing parts supplied by reference TRBV7-8 and TRBJ2-7, is GAGVSQSPRYKVAKRGQDVALRCDPISGHVSLFWYQQALGQGPEFLTYFQNEAQLDKSGLPSDRFFAERPEGSVSTLKIQRTQQEDSAVYLCASSLESRDEYEQYFGPGTRLTVT.

The rearrangement links TRBV29-1 to TRBJ2-7; with no DNA, the TCRdb D assignment of TRBD2 cannot be verified. The germline gives CDR1 SQVTM, CDR2 ANQGSEA. The CDR3 length is 15 residues. CDR3 residues: CSVGGGLSDSYEQYF.

The chain uses TRBV19 and TRBJ2-2. CDR1 is LNHDA and CDR2 is SQIVND in the germline V gene (reference sequence). The CDR3 is 13 residues long. The CDR3 loop reads CASSLFGSGELFF.

The chain is built from TRBV27 and TRBJ1-1; TCRdb gives TRBD1 as the D gene, but with no DNA this cannot be confirmed. The CDR3 runs 15 residues. The germline V gene has CDR1 MNHEY and CDR2 SMNVEV (reference sequence). The CDR3 protein is CASSLSGGGNTEAFF.

The CDR3 is CASSPTQGMNTEAFF. This chain links TRBV5-1 with TRBJ1-1; the D call from TCRdb, TRBD1, cannot be confirmed without DNA. Germline CDR1 reads SGHRS; CDR2 reads YFSETQ. The CDR3 consists of 15 residues.

The V gene is TRBV29-1, the J gene TRBJ2-2; the TRBD2 assignment by TCRdb is unverifiable without DNA. CDR3 length: 14 amino acids. The germline V gene encodes CDR1 SQVTM and CDR2 ANQGSEA. CDR3: CSALEGPITGELFF.

The J gene is TRBJ2-2, the V gene TRBV29-1; there is no DNA to check the TCRdb D call of TRBD2. Germline CDR1 and CDR2: SQVTM and ANQGSEA. This CDR3 has 15 residues. The CDR3 is CSVEGGLGATGELFF.

The CDR3 reads CASSYTGGSTEAFF. The gene calls are TRBV6-6 and TRBJ1-1; TCRdb's D call of TRBD1 is untestable without DNA. The CDR3 is 14 amino acids. Germline CDR1 MNHNY, CDR2 SVGAGI (reference sequence).

The chain couples TRBV2 to TRBJ2-1; with no DNA, the TCRdb D assignment of TRBD1 cannot be verified. Germline CDR1 is SNHLY and CDR2 is FYNNEI. The CDR3 has 16 residues. CDR3 amino acids: CASSSPRDRGTYEQFF. Together with reference TRBV2 and TRBJ2-1, the CDR3 gives the full variable domain: EPEVTQTPSHQVTQMGQEVILRCVPISNHLYFYWYRQILGQKVEFLVSFYNNEISEKSEIFDDQFSVERPDGSNFTLKIRSTKLEDSAMYFCASSSPRDRGTYEQFFGPGTRLTVL.

V gene TRBV28 combines with J gene TRBJ2-1; no DNA is available, so the TRBD1 call from TCRdb remains unchecked. Germline V gene lookup returns CDR1 MDHEN and CDR2 SYDVKM. The CDR3 contains 16 residues. This CDR3 reads CASSLSPGKKQNEQFF.